This T cell receptor (beta chain) was recorded in a study of blood T cell repertoires in COVID-19. Study at large: The study drew acute and convalescent COVID-19 samples from the United States, Italy and Spain. T cells, B-cell-depleted T cells, or PBMCs provided the cDNA or gDNA that served as material.

Per germline, CDR1 MGHDK and CDR2 SYGVNS. The CDR3 has 14 amino acids. V shed 2 bases and J shed 5 bases, with 9 bases lying between them. This clone showed up just a few times. In the original processing: The authors estimated nucleated cell counts from reference gene primer amplification. Sequenced by immunoSEQ multiplex PCR; TCRdb stores in-frame clones only, minus some. From that table come the V and J calls and clone size; the DNA was used to work out D and trimming. The table lists approximately 100,000 clones, approximately 86% of them singletons. The sequence was collected from an older woman with acute or convalescent COVID-19. The sequencing sample was made of peripheral blood. This rearrangement joins TRBV25-1 to TRBJ2-2, with no clear D. The CDR3 bases are TGTGCCAGCAGTGAAGTCGGCGGAACCGGGGAGCTGTTTTTT. It translates to CASSEVGGTGELFF.